This is a list of T cell receptor beta chains from one sample in a study of blood T cell repertoires in COVID-19. Method: immunoSEQ multiplex PCR; TCRdb's copy keeps in-frame clones and lacks some. The sample shows approximately 110,000 clones, around 83% of them seen only once. Input material: peripheral blood. The source is a man aged 40-50 years with acute or convalescent COVID-19. Both conserved end residues are part of each CDR3. The order of the fields is D gene, clone size, J gene, V gene, CDR3 protein, CDR3 DNA. The D gene is left open where the match is weak. Rows may omit the clone size; those that give it use once, few, many or a size class.

TRBD1,NA,TRBJ2-7,TRBV6-6,CASSPGTGSAEQYF,TGTGCCAGCAGTCCCGGGACAGGGTCGGCCGAGCAGTACTTC
NA,NA,TRBJ2-5,TRBV2,CASSEALARRETQYF,TGTGCCAGCAGTGAAGCCTTGGCCCGGAGGGAGACCCAGTACTTC
NA,few,TRBJ2-5,TRBV21-1,CASSKAAETQYF,TGTGCCAGCAGCAAAGCTGCGGAGACCCAGTACTTC
TRBD2,NA,TRBJ2-5,TRBV7-6,CASSLVSSGARETQYF,TGTGCCAGCAGCTTAGTCTCTAGCGGGGCACGAGAGACCCAGTACTTC
NA,NA,TRBJ2-5,TRBV4-1,CASSQDSNQVYQETQYF,TGCGCCAGCAGCCAAGATTCCAACCAGGTGTACCAAGAGACCCAGTACTTC
TRBD1,NA,TRBJ2-7,TRBV2,CASSDQGDYEQYF,TGTGCCAGCAGTGACCAGGGGGATTACGAGCAGTACTTC
NA,NA,TRBJ1-3,TRBV18,CASSPPRQGRLSSGNTIYF,TGTGCCAGCTCACCACCCCGGCAGGGGCGCTTGAGCTCTGGAAACACCATATATTTT
TRBD2,few,TRBJ2-1,TRBV18,CASSPLGLAGGIYNEQFF,TGTGCCAGCTCACCGTTGGGACTAGCGGGGGGGATATACAATGAGCAGTTCTTC
NA,NA,TRBJ1-5,TRBV6-5,CASSYSGQNNQPQHF,TGTGCCAGCAGTTACTCCGGACAGAATAATCAGCCCCAGCATTTT
TRBD2,NA,TRBJ2-3,TRBV7-2,CASSFSRTSGVGDTQYF,TGTGCCAGCAGCTTCTCCAGGACTAGCGGGGTGGGAGATACGCAGTATTTT
TRBD1,once,TRBJ1-3,TRBV5-1,CASSLERGLGNTIYF,TGCGCCAGCAGCTTGGAGAGGGGGCTTGGAAACACCATATATTTT
NA,NA,TRBJ1-5,TRBV28,CASSLGWAYNQPQHF,TGTGCCAGCAGTTTAGGGTGGGCTTACAATCAGCCCCAGCATTTT
NA,NA,TRBJ1-5,TRBV27,CASSLSGRYQPQHF,TGTGCCAGCAGTTTATCGGGGAGATATCAGCCCCAGCATTTT
NA,once,TRBJ1-6,TRBV7-8,CASREATAYNSPLHF,TGTGCCAGCAGAGAGGCAACCGCCTATAATTCACCCCTCCACTTT
NA,NA,TRBJ2-1,TRBV18,CASSNRNSDYNEQFF,TGTGCCAGCTCAAACCGAAATTCAGATTACAATGAGCAGTTCTTC
NA,NA,TRBJ2-2,TRBV7-2,CASSPSWYTGELFF,TGTGCCAGCAGCCCCAGTTGGTACACCGGGGAGCTGTTTTTT
NA,NA,TRBJ2-7,TRBV28,CASSLLAPYEQYF,TGTGCCAGCAGTTTACTGGCACCCTACGAGCAGTACTTC
TRBD2,once,TRBJ2-2,TRBV19,CASTGGLAGANTGELFF,TGTGCCAGTACCGGAGGACTAGCGGGGGCGAACACCGGGGAGCTGTTTTTT
TRBD1,NA,TRBJ2-2,TRBV5-1,CASRDRGTGELFF,TGCGCCAGCAGAGACAGGGGTACCGGGGAGCTGTTTTTT
TRBD1,once,TRBJ1-6,TRBV18,CASSLGTARPLHF,TGTGCCAGCTCCCTCGGGACAGCTCGTCCCCTCCACTTT
NA,once,TRBJ1-4,TRBV7-2,CASSQNRFGVPNEKLFF,TGTGCCAGCAGCCAGAACAGATTCGGGGTGCCTAATGAAAAACTGTTTTTT
NA,NA,TRBJ2-2,TRBV24-1,CATSDPLLCRPSTGELFF,TGTGCCACCAGTGATCCGTTGCTTTGCAGGCCTTCGACCGGGGAGCTGTTTTTT
NA,NA,TRBJ2-3,TRBV7-9,CASSLRGQVRQYF,TGTGCCAGCAGCTTACGTGGACAAGTGCGGCAGTATTTT
NA,NA,TRBJ2-2,TRBV6-6,CASSYMGGGELFF,TGTGCCAGCAGTTACATGGGGGGCGGGGAGCTGTTTTTT
TRBD1,NA,TRBJ1-5,TRBV28,CASSRGGQFNQPQHF,TGTGCCAGCAGCCGGGGGGGACAGTTCAATCAGCCCCAGCATTTT
NA,NA,TRBJ2-3,TRBV11-3,CASSPSLGTPDTQYF,TGTGCCAGCAGCCCTAGCCTGGGAACGCCAGATACGCAGTATTTT
TRBD1,NA,TRBJ1-2,TRBV7-2,CASSARTGHYGYTF,TGTGCCAGCAGCGCCAGGACAGGGCACTATGGCTACACCTTC
TRBD2,NA,TRBJ2-7,TRBV27,CASSFSSGGLYEQYF,TGTGCCAGCAGTTTTTCTAGCGGGGGGTTATACGAGCAGTACTTC
TRBD1,NA,TRBJ1-5,TRBV6-5,CASSYSDRGDQPQHF,TGTGCCAGCAGTTACTCTGACAGGGGGGACCAGCCCCAGCATTTT
NA,NA,TRBJ2-1,TRBV4-1,CASSHRSGPPYNEQFF,TGCGCCAGCAGCCATCGCAGCGGGCCACCCTACAATGAGCAGTTCTTC
NA,NA,TRBJ1-5,TRBV19,CASSTGGQPQHF,TGTGCCAGTAGTACGGGAGGCCAGCCCCAGCATTTT
TRBD2,NA,TRBJ2-1,TRBV15,CATSRASGEYNEQFF,TGTGCCACCAGCAGAGCTAGCGGGGAGTACAATGAGCAGTTCTTC